Shown below are 23 T cell receptor beta chains from a single sample sequenced in a study of cytomegalovirus exposure and HLA in healthy donors. The PCR was carried out with 60 Vbeta primers and 13 Jbeta primers. The method was immunoSEQ multiplex PCR; TCRdb's version includes in-frame clones alone and lacks a portion of them. The table has more than 100,000 clones, 87% seen once; the top ten hold more than 4.5%. Source material: PBMCs. The receptors here all came from a woman in her 30s in good health and CMV-seronegative.

This clone turned up a few times. This chain links TRBV18 with TRBJ1-2; maybe TRBD1 (5 bases). CDR1 and CDR2 (germline): KGHSH, LQKENI. The V end lost 0 bases, the J end lost 3 bases, and 5 bases lay between the germline ends. The CDR3 is 13 residues long. Written as DNA, the CDR3 is TGTGCCAGCTCACCACCAGGGGACTATGGCTACACCTTC. Its protein product is CASSPPGDYGYTF.

The chain is built from TRBV19 and TRBJ2-7; the match to TRBD2 covers 10 bases. V lost 4 bases, J lost 1 base, and 10 bases stayed unmatched. Germline V lookup: CDR1 LNHDA, CDR2 SQIVND (reference sequence). The CDR3 length is 17 residues. The CDR3 DNA sequence: TGTGCCAGTAGTAGATTCTCCGGACTAGCGGCTTCCTACGAGCAGTACTTC. Its protein product is CASSRFSGLAASYEQYF. Using reference TRBV19 and TRBJ2-7 for the parts outside the CDR3, the full variable domain is DGGITQSPKYLFRKEGQNVTLSCEQNLNHDAMYWYRQDPGQGLRLIYYSQIVNDFQKGDIAEGYSVSREKKESFPLTVTSAQKNPTAFYLCASSRFSGLAASYEQYFGPGTRLTVT.

This clone appeared once. The rearrangement uses TRBV30 and TRBJ2-2; D gene uncertain. Germline values: CDR1 GTSNPN, CDR2 SVGIG (reference sequence). Trimming removed 5 bases at V and 6 bases at J, with 7 bases between. The CDR3 is made up of 11 amino acids. The CDR3 DNA is TGTGCCTGGCTATCGGCCGGGGAGCTGTTTTTT. Protein product: CAWLSAGELFF.

V is TRBV4-3 and J is TRBJ2-1; 11 bases are shared with TRBD2. CDR1 LGHNA and CDR2 YSLEER come from the germline V gene. V trimming: 0 bases; J trimming: 4 bases; junction bases outside the gene matches: 14. The CDR3 is 20 residues long. The chain's CDR3 is CASSQDLVGSGRAGYNEQFF. The CDR3 region has the DNA TGCGCCAGCAGCCAAGATCTTGTGGGTAGCGGGAGGGCCGGTTACAATGAGCAGTTCTTC.

As regards this clone: Within the sample, other DNA sequences also encode this same CDR3. The rearrangement links TRBV6-6 to TRBJ2-7, with 8 bases lining up with TRBD1. Germline trimming cut 0 bases from V and 0 bases from J; bases unmatched to any gene: 1. The CDR3 contains 15 residues. In germline, CDR1 is MNHNY, CDR2 SVGAGI (reference sequence). The CDR3 region is CASSYSDRASYEQYF. CDR3 bases: TGTGCCAGCAGTTACTCGGACAGGGCCTCCTACGAGCAGTACTTC.

The chain combines TRBV27 with TRBJ2-3; no firm D call. Germline lookup yields CDR1 MNHEY and CDR2 SMNVEV (reference sequence). V was cut by 3 bases and J by 2 bases, with 6 bases left in between. The CDR3 is 13 residues long. CDR3 bases: TGTGCCAGCAGTTTCATTGTCACAGATACGCAGTATTTT. Translated, it gives CASSFIVTDTQYF.

The rearrangement joins TRBV27 to TRBJ2-1, with D possibly being TRBD2 (6 bases). Trimming pared 5 bases from V and 0 bases from J, leaving 14 bases between. CDR1 MNHEY and CDR2 SMNVEV come from the germline V gene (reference sequence). There are 16 residues in the CDR3. The CDR3 DNA is TGTGCCAGCAGTCCTATTACGGGAGTCTCCTACAATGAGCAGTTCTTC. Translated, it gives CASSPITGVSYNEQFF.

V is TRBV11-2 and J is TRBJ2-3; 8 bases map to TRBD1. CDR1 is SGHAT and CDR2 is FQNNGV in the germline V gene. The CDR3 consists of 14 residues. The V segment lost 7 bases and the J segment 1 base; nucleotides outside the gene matches: 4. The CDR3 DNA is TGTGCCAGCAAGTCGACAGGGGGCACAGATACGCAGTATTTT. Translated, it gives CASKSTGGTDTQYF.

This chain links TRBV7-8 with TRBJ1-5; tentatively, D is TRBD1 (5 bases). The CDR3 is made up of 15 amino acids. V shed 5 bases and J shed 4 bases, with 15 bases lying between them. Germline-derived CDR1 and CDR2 are SGHVS and FQNEAQ. CDR3 residues: CASSLTGRANQPQHF. As DNA, the CDR3 is TGTGCCAGCAGCCTAACGGGCAGGGCAAATCAGCCCCAGCATTTT.

This sequence joins TRBV7-3 and TRBJ2-1, with TRBD2 as a possible D gene (7 bases). CDR1 SGHTA and CDR2 FQGTGA come from the germline V gene. The CDR3 consists of 14 residues. Trimming shortened V by 3 bases and J by 8 bases, and 14 bases separated the two germline ends. CDR3 nucleotides: TGTGCCAGCAGCTTGGAGGGGGGGCCTTATGAGCAGTTCTTC. Residues: CASSLEGGPYEQFF.

This clone showed up just once. The rearrangement uses TRBV5-5 and TRBJ1-5; unclear D gene. The V gene lost 0 bases and the J gene lost 5 bases, with 6 bases spanning the gap. The length of the CDR3 is 13 residues. Germline values: CDR1 SGHKS, CDR2 YYEKEE (reference sequence). DNA for the CDR3: TGTGCCAGCAGCTTGGATGCGGATCAGCCCCAGCATTTT. Its translation: CASSLDADQPQHF.

The CDR3 bases are TGTGCCACCTCGGACTCCTCCTACGAGCAGTACTTC. Translation gives CATSDSSYEQYF. The chain couples TRBV6-1 to TRBJ2-7; tentative D call: TRBD2 (5 bases). The germline V gene has CDR1 MNHNS and CDR2 SASEGT. The V end was cut by 10 bases, the J end by 0 bases, with 10 bases between. CDR3 length: 12 amino acids.

This clone was seen a single time. This chain links TRBV21-1 with TRBJ2-7; the table's TRBD1 call for D was not verified on the DNA. TRBV21-1 is classified as a pseudogene. This CDR3 has 16 amino acids. The CDR3 reads CASSKKHRRSSYEQYF. As DNA, the CDR3 is TGTGCCAGCAGCAAAAAGCACAGGCGTAGCTCCTACGAGCAGTACTTC.

This chain links TRBV2 with TRBJ2-5, with TRBD2 matching 7 bases. In germline, CDR1 is SNHLY, CDR2 FYNNEI. CDR3 length: 15 residues. Unmatched junction bases numbered 8, after V lost 7 bases and J lost 0 bases. CDR3 residues: CASKRGTTDQETQYF. The CDR3 nucleotides read TGTGCCAGCAAACGGGGGACTACCGACCAAGAGACCCAGTACTTC.

In regard to this clone: The junction and the germline gene differ at one end; a read error may be behind it. The chain uses TRBV7-9 and TRBJ1-1; 9 bases are shared with TRBD1. The CDR3 contains 15 residues. Germline V gene lookup returns CDR1 SEHNR and CDR2 FQNEAQ (reference sequence). The CDR3 sequence: CSSSFITGGNTEAFF. The CDR3 bases are TGTTCCAGCAGCTTTATTACAGGGGGCAACACTGAAGCTTTCTTT. Full variable domain (rest looked up from reference TRBV7-9 and TRBJ1-1): DTGVSQNPRHKITKRGQNVTFRCDPISEHNRLYWYRQTLGQGPEFLTYFQNEAQLEKSRLLSDRFSAERPKGSFSTLEIQRTEQGDSAMYLCSSSFITGGNTEAFFGQGTRLTVV.

The V call is TRBV5-4, the J call TRBJ2-7, with 11 nucleotides matching TRBD2. This CDR3 region has 15 residues. The V and J ends lost 3 bases and 4 bases, in that order; junction bases with no gene match: 6. CDR1 and CDR2 from the germline V gene are SGHNT and YYREEE (reference sequence). DNA of the CDR3: TGTGCCAGCAGCTCCTCGGGACTAGCGGAGTACGAGCAGTACTTC. Amino acids: CASSSSGLAEYEQYF.

This clone came up a few times. The chain recombines TRBV7-2 with TRBJ2-1; D is uncertain. V lost 3 bases, J lost 0 bases, and 9 bases lay in between. CDR3 size: 15 residues. Germline loops: CDR1 SGHTA, CDR2 FQGNSA. CDR3 amino acids: CASSFAASSYNEQFF. CDR3 DNA sequence: TGTGCCAGCAGCTTTGCGGCTAGCTCCTACAATGAGCAGTTCTTC.

The chain links TRBV29-1 to TRBJ1-5, with D possibly TRBD1 on 6 matching bases. V lost 6 bases and J 9 bases, leaving 24 bases between the germline ends. The length of the CDR3 is 15 residues. CDR1 SQVTM and CDR2 ANQGSEA come from the germline V gene. The CDR3 sequence is CSVIVSDRQSGPQHF. The CDR3 DNA sequence: TGCAGCGTGATAGTCAGCGACAGGCAATCAGGGCCCCAGCATTTT.

This chain uses TRBV5-4 with TRBJ2-5, with 15 bases lining up with TRBD2. This CDR3 has 16 residues. The V gene's germline CDR1 is SGHNT and CDR2 YYREEE (reference sequence). Losses at the gene ends were 4 bases for V and 5 bases for J; bases not matched to a gene: 6. The CDR3 DNA reads TGTGCCAGCAGCGTGGGACTAGCGGGAGGTGGGGAGACCCAGTACTTC. It specifies CASSVGLAGGGETQYF.

The rearrangement joins TRBV28 to TRBJ2-3; TRBD1 matches at 8 bases. The CDR3 is 14 residues long. J lost 3 bases, V lost 8 bases, and 7 bases had no gene match. Germline CDR1 is MDHEN and CDR2 is SYDVKM. CDR3 in amino acids: CASQQGVETDTQYF. CDR3 in DNA: TGTGCCAGCCAACAGGGGGTCGAGACAGATACGCAGTATTTT.

The chain couples TRBV19 to TRBJ2-2; 7 bases are a match to TRBD1. Losses at the gene ends were 11 bases for V and 2 bases for J; bases not matched to a gene: 14. The V gene's germline CDR1 is LNHDA and CDR2 SQIVND (reference sequence). The CDR3 runs 16 residues. The CDR3, as DNA: TGTGCCGCCTCAGGGGAAGGGGGCGATAACACCGGGGAGCTGTTTTTT. The encoded protein is CAASGEGGDNTGELFF. Based on the CDR3 plus reference TRBV19 and TRBJ2-2, the full variable domain is DGGITQSPKYLFRKEGQNVTLSCEQNLNHDAMYWYRQDPGQGLRLIYYSQIVNDFQKGDIAEGYSVSREKKESFPLTVTSAQKNPTAFYLCAASGEGGDNTGELFFGEGSRLTVL.

V is TRBV30 and J is TRBJ1-6, with TRBD1 matching over 7 bases. Unmatched junction bases numbered 2, after V lost 3 bases and J lost 9 bases. The CDR3 spans 12 residues. Germline V CDR1 and CDR2: GTSNPN, SVGIG (reference sequence). For the CDR3, the DNA is TGTGCCTGGAGGGGGACAGTTTCACCCCTCCACTTT. Its protein product is CAWRGTVSPLHF.

J is TRBJ2-3 and V is TRBV4-3; TRBD2 matches at 13 bases. V lost 2 bases, J lost 2 bases, and 10 bases stayed unmatched. CDR1 is LGHNA, CDR2 YSLEER, per germline. The CDR3 extends over 19 amino acids. CDR3 loop: CASSQTGPTSGGITDTQYF. The CDR3 DNA is TGCGCCAGCAGCCAAACAGGGCCGACTAGCGGGGGGATCACAGATACGCAGTATTTT.